This note documents a single TCR beta chain sequence. No antigen is known for it. The sample is drawn from a study of OX40 agonist ivuxolimab in advanced cancers. For the study at large: Under the entry rules, prior anti-PD-1, anti-PD-L1 or anti-CTLA-4 therapy was allowed, and roughly 43% had some.

Whole-study results and caveats: Researchers report that CD8+ T cells had, on average, more expanded clones than CD4+. Low normalized clonal expansion also occurred in some nonresponding patients.

Per the germline V gene, CDR1 is SGDLS and CDR2 is YYNGEE. V dropped 0 bases and J dropped 0 bases, with 7 bases sitting between them. The CDR3 runs 15 residues. Measured with immunoSEQ multiplex PCR; TCRdb has only the in-frame clones, and not every one. This sample has 99,000 or so clones, with 90% to 95% found just once. This material consisted of CD4+ or CD8+ T cells sorted from blood, taken in a trial of the OX40 agonist ivuxolimab. The chain is built from TRBV9 and TRBJ1-3, with D unresolved. The sequence was obtained from an adult with an advanced solid tumor such as melanoma, head and neck, liver or kidney cancer. The CDR3 reads CASSVGWFSGNTIYF. The CDR3 DNA reads as TGTGCCAGCAGCGTAGGATGGTTCTCTGGAAACACCATATATTTT.